The subject of this entry is one T cell receptor beta chain. The sample originates from a study of blood T cell repertoires in COVID-19. On the study more broadly: Some COVID-19 samples were acute and others convalescent; all came from the United States, Italy and Spain.

Germline CDR1 is DFQATT and CDR2 is SNEGSKA (reference sequence). Between the trimmed V and J ends, which lost 7 bases and 12 bases, there was a span of 15 bases. This CDR3 has 11 residues. Sequenced by immunoSEQ multiplex PCR; TCRdb stores in-frame clones only, minus some. The sample has approximately 460,000 clones; roughly nine tenths are singletons. This receptor was obtained from a man aged 18 to 30 with COVID-19, enrolled during active disease. The sequenced material came from peripheral blood. The rearrangement joins TRBV20-1 to TRBJ1-4; the D is unclear. The CDR3 region is CSVLTRGELFF. The DNA for the CDR3 is TGCAGTGTCCTCACCCGGGGAGAACTGTTTTTT.